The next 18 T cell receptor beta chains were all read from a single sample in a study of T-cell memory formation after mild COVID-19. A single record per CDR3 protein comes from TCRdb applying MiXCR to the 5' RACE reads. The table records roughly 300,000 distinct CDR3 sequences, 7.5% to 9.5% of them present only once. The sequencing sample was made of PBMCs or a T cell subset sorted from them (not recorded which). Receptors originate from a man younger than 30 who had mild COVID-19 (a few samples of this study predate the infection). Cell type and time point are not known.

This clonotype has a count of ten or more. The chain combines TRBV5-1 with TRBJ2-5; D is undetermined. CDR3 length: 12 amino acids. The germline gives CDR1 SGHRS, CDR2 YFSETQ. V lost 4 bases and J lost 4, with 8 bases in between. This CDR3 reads CASSLEAETQYF. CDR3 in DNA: TGCGCCAGCAGCCTTGAAGCAGAGACCCAGTACTTC.

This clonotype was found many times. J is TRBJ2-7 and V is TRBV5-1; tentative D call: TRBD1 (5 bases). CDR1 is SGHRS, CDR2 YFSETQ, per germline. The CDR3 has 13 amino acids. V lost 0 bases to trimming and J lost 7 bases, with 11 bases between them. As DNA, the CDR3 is TGCGCCAGCAGCTTGGGGCTGAACAGGGAGCAGTACTTC. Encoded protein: CASSLGLNREQYF.

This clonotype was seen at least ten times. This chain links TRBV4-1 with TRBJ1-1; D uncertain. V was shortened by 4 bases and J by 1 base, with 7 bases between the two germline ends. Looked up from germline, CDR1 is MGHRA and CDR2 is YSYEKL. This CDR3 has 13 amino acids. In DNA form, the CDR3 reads TGCGCCAGCAGCCCCCGGGAGAACACTGAAGCTTTCTTT. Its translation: CASSPRENTEAFF.

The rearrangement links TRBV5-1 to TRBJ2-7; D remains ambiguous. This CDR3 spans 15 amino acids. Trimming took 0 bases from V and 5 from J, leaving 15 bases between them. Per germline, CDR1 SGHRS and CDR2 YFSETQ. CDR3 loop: CASSLGFGSPDEQYV. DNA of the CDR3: TGCGCCAGCAGCTTGGGTTTCGGGTCCCCCGACGAGCAGTACGTC.

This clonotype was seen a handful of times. The CDR3 DNA reads TGTGCCAGCAGCCAAGGGGACGTAGGCGGCTACACCTTC. Its translation: CASSQGDVGGYTF. The gene calls are TRBV3-1 and TRBJ1-2; D may be TRBD1 (5 bases). The germline V and J ends were trimmed by 1 base and 8 bases, with 11 bases remaining between them. The V gene's germline CDR1 is LGHDT and CDR2 YNNKEL (reference sequence). The CDR3 has 13 amino acids.

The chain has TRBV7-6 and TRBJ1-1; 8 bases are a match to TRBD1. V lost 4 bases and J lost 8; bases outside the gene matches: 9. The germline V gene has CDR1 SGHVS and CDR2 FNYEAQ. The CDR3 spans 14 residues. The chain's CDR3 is CASSSAGGRREAFF. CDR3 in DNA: TGTGCCAGCAGCTCAGCAGGGGGCCGGAGAGAAGCTTTCTTT.

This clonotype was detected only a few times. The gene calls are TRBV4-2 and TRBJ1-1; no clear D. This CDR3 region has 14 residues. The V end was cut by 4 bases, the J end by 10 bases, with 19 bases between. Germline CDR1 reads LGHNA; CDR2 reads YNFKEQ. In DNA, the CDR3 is TGTGCCAGCAGCCTTTCTCCCTCAGATGGTGTAGCTTTCTTT. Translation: CASSLSPSDGVAFF.

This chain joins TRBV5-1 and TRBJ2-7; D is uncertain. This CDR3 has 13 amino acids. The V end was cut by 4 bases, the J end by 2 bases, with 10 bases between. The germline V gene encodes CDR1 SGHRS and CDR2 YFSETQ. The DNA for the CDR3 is TGCGCCAGCAGCCCACCCCTCACCTACGAGCAGTACTTC. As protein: CASSPPLTYEQYF.

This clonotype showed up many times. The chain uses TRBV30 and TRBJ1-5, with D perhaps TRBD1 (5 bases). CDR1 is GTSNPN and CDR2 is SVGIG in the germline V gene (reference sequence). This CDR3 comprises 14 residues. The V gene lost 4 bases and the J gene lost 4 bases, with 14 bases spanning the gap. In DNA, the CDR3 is TGTGCCTGGACCAAGGGGAACCGGAATCAGCCCCAGCATTTT. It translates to CAWTKGNRNQPQHF.

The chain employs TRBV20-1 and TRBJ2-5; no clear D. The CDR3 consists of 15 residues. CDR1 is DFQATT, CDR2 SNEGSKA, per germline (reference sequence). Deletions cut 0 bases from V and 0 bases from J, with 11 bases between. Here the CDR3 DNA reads TGCAGTGCTAGAGATTTATCTAGGGACCAAGAGACCCAGTACTTC. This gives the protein CSARDLSRDQETQYF.

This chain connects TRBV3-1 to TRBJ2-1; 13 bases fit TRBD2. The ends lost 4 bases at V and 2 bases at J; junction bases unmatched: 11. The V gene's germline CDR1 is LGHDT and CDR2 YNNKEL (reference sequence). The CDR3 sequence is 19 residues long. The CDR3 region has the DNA TGTGCCAGCAGCCGTGGGACTAGCGGGGCCATAGAACCCTACAATGAGCAGTTCTTC. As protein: CASSRGTSGAIEPYNEQFF.

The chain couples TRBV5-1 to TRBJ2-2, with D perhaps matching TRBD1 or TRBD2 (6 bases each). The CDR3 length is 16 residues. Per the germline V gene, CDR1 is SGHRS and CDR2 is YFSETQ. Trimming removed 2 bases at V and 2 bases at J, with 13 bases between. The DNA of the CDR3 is TGCGCCAGCAGCTTTTCCCCGGGGGCTAACACCGGGGAGCTGTTTTTT. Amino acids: CASSFSPGANTGELFF. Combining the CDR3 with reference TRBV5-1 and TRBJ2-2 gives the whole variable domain KAGVTQTPRYLIKTRGQQVTLSCSPISGHRSVSWYQQTPGQGLQFLFEYFSETQRNKGNFPGRFSGRQFSNSRSEMNVSTLELGDSALYLCASSFSPGANTGELFFGEGSRLTVL.

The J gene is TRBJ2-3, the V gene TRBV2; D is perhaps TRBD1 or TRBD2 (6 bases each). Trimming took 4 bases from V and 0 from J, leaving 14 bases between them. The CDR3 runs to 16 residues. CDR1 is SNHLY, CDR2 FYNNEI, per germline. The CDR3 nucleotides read TGTGCCAGCAGTGGGGGGGCAAGCCTGAGCACAGATACGCAGTATTTT. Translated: CASSGGASLSTDTQYF.

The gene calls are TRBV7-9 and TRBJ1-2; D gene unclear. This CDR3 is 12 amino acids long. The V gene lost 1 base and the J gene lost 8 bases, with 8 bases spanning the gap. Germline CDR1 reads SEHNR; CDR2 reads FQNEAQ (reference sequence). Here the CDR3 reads CASSLGGKGYTF. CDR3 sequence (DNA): TGTGCCAGCAGCTTAGGAGGGAAAGGCTACACCTTC.

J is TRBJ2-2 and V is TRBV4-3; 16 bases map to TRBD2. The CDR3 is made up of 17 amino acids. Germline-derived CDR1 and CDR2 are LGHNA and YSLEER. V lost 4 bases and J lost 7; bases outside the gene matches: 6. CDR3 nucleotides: TGCGCCAGCAGCCCGGGACTAGCGGGAGGGGTTCGCGGGGAGCTGTTTTTT. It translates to CASSPGLAGGVRGELFF.

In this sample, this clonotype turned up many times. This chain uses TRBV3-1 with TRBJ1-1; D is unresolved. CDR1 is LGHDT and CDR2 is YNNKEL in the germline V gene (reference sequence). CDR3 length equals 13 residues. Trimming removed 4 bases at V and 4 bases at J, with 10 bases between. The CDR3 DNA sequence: TGTGCCAGCAGCCCTTTGGTTGGCACTGAAGCTTTCTTT. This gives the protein CASSPLVGTEAFF.

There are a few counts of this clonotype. CDR3 residues: CSASTKMGEFF. CDR3 coding DNA: TGCAGTGCTAGCACGAAAATGGGGGAGTTCTTC. The rearrangement links TRBV20-1 to TRBJ2-1; D might be TRBD1 or TRBD2, each matching 5 bases. Trimming took 3 bases from V and 14 from J, leaving 14 bases between them. Germline V gene data show CDR1 as DFQATT and CDR2 as SNEGSKA (reference sequence). The CDR3 is 11 residues long.

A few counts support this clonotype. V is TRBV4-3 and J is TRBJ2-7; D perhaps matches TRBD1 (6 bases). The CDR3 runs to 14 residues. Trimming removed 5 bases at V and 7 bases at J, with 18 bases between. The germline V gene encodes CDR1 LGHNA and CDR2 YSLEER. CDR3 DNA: TGCGCCAGCAGCTCGACAGGAAAGGTGGGGGAGCAGTACTTC. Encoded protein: CASSSTGKVGEQYF.